The sequence of this T cell receptor beta chain was determined in a study of blood T cell repertoires in COVID-19. Study-wide background: There were acute and convalescent COVID-19 samples, and they came from the United States, Italy and Spain.

Germline trimming cut 1 base from V and 9 bases from J; bases unmatched to any gene: 10. CDR3 size: 16 residues. Germline CDR1 is LGHNA and CDR2 is YNFKEQ. Only in-frame clones appear in the TCRdb table, and some are missing; sequencing was by immunoSEQ multiplex PCR. The sample includes about 230,000 clones, approximately 84% seen only once; the top ten take 11%. This TCR derives from a man aged 45-60 years with COVID-19, enrolled during active disease. Sequencing was done on a sample of peripheral blood. This chain connects TRBV4-2 to TRBJ2-7, with 12 bases aligning to TRBD1. The CDR3 coding sequence is TGTGCCAGCAGCCAAGGGGGACAGGGGGCTTTTGACGGGCAGTACTTC. Translating gives CASSQGGQGAFDGQYF.